This T cell receptor (beta chain) appears in the sequencing data of a study of identical twins. This clonotype was detected a few times. Its antigen is unknown. Germline V gene lookup returns CDR1 SGHTA and CDR2 FQGNSA. The CDR3 spans 15 residues. The V and J ends lost 5 bases and 5 bases respectively, with 18 bases between them. Study-level points and caveats: Twins shared beta out-of-frame sequences in excess, but this excess was weaker. Analyses of zero insertions could be partly confounded by invariant MAIT and iNKT cells.

Everyone who gave samples was a healthy Caucasian. Template switching introduced a universal primer site, and the cDNA bore unique molecular identifiers. TCRdb analysed the 5' RACE reads with MiXCR anew, one entry per CDR3 protein. The sample consists of approximately 590,000 distinct CDR3 sequences, roughly 9.9% of them appearing once. The sample also formed part of further work on yellow fever vaccine responses in identical twins.

Sequenced material: PBMCs. The clonotype was recovered from a woman under 30 in good health. The chain is built from TRBV7-2 and TRBJ2-5, with D possibly being TRBD2 (5 bases). Here the CDR3 DNA reads TGTGCCAGCAGCCCCGGCGAGGGTGATGTTGAGACCCAGTACTTC. Protein product: CASSPGEGDVETQYF.